This T cell receptor beta chain was recorded in a study of response to subunit inactivated influenza vaccine. One entry per CDR3 protein results from TCRdb running MiXCR on the RT-PCR reads. The sample records about 650,000 distinct CDR3 sequences, 14% being singletons. The origin of this receptor is a man between 45 and 60 years old who received an inactivated influenza vaccine. The sequenced sample was PBMCs from blood, obtained roughly 2 weeks before vaccination.

CDR3 sequence reads: CASSFYGGRNEQFF. The CDR3, as DNA: TGTGCCAGCAGTTTCTACGGCGGGCGTAATGAGCAGTTCTTC. The chain joins TRBV12-3 or TRBV12-4 to TRBJ2-1; maybe TRBD2 (5 bases). Trimming stripped 3 bases from V and 7 bases from J, with 13 bases between. This CDR3 spans 14 amino acids.